The 13 T cell receptor beta chains in this list originate from one sample, sequenced in a study of blood T cell repertoires in COVID-19 (dated by TCRdb to the early 2020s). Library preparation used the immunoSEQ multiplex PCR assay. TCRdb holds this immuneACCESS table with in-frame rearrangements only. Some clones are missing; in checked studies, unresolved V genes explain under half, and the rest has no known cause. The sample table lists over 300,000 clones, roughly 90% of them with a count of one. Around 7% of the sample comes from the top ten. Source material: peripheral blood. All receptors come from a man in his late teens or twenties with active or convalescent COVID-19.

The V call is TRBV28, the J call TRBJ2-7, with TRBD2 matching 8 bases. In germline, CDR1 is MDHEN, CDR2 SYDVKM. This CDR3 is built from 16 residues. J was trimmed by 0 bases and V by 4 bases; bases with no gene match: 8. The CDR3 nucleotides are TGTGCCAGCAGTTCAGACTCGGGACTAGGCTCCTACGAGCAGTACTTC. Amino acid sequence: CASSSDSGLGSYEQYF.

V is TRBV6-5 and J is TRBJ1-4; the match to TRBD1 covers 8 bases. The CDR3 length is 13 residues. Germline-derived CDR1 and CDR2 are MNHEY and SVGAGI. The ends lost 6 bases at V and 7 bases at J; junction bases unmatched: 4. CDR3 nucleotide sequence: TGTGCCAGCAGGACAGGGGCGAGTGAAAAACTGTTTTTT. This gives the protein CASRTGASEKLFF.

V and J are TRBV4-2 and TRBJ1-6, with D possibly TRBD1 on 6 matching bases. Germline assignment: CDR1 LGHNA and CDR2 YNFKEQ. There are 19 residues in the CDR3. V lost 0 bases, J lost 0 bases, and 15 bases lay in between. The CDR3 bases are TGTGCCAGCAGCCAAGATATCACAGGGAGAAGCTCCTATAATTCACCCCTCCACTTT. This codes for CASSQDITGRSSYNSPLHF.

The rearrangement joins TRBV28 to TRBJ2-5; 13 nucleotides align to TRBD2. Trimming at V came to 2 bases and at J to 5 bases, leaving 11 bases not matched to a gene. The germline V gene has CDR1 MDHEN and CDR2 SYDVKM. This CDR3 is 18 amino acids long. The CDR3 coding sequence is TGTGCCAGCAGTTTACAGCTTACTAGCGGGGGGGCCGGGGAGACCCAGTACTTC. This sequence encodes CASSLQLTSGGAGETQYF.

The rearrangement uses TRBV27 and TRBJ1-4; TRBD1 aligns across 11 bases. This CDR3 comprises 15 residues. With V trimmed by 6 bases and J by 3 bases, 3 bases remained unmatched. Germline CDR1 reads MNHEY; CDR2 reads SMNVEV (reference sequence). The DNA for the CDR3 is TGTGCCAGCAGGGACAGGGGGCACCCTAATGAAAAACTGTTTTTT. This gives the protein CASRDRGHPNEKLFF.

The CDR3 nucleotides read TGTGCCAGTAACTCTTGGCAGGGCTTACCCGGGGAGCTGTTTTTT. It specifies CASNSWQGLPGELFF. The V gene is TRBV19, the J gene TRBJ2-2; a weak D match, TRBD1 (5 bases). The CDR3 runs to 15 residues. Trimming left V 7 bases short and J 6 bases short, with 18 bases between. CDR1 and CDR2 (germline): LNHDA, SQIVND (reference sequence).

The rearrangement links TRBV7-2 to TRBJ2-1; D is possibly TRBD2 (6 bases). CDR1 is SGHTA, CDR2 FQGNSA, per germline. The CDR3 contains 15 residues. V dropped 5 bases and J dropped 8 bases, with 19 bases sitting between them. The DNA for the CDR3 is TGTGCCAGCAGCCACCCTGAGCGGGTAATTCATGAGCAGTTCTTC. Protein: CASSHPERVIHEQFF.

The chain is built from TRBV19 and TRBJ1-1; TRBD1 matches 8 bases. The CDR3 is 15 residues long. CDR1 and CDR2 (germline): LNHDA, SQIVND (reference sequence). Unmatched junction bases numbered 5, after V lost 5 bases and J lost 0 bases. CDR3 bases: TGTGCCAGTAGTCTGCGACAGGGGATGAACACTGAAGCTTTCTTT. Translated, it gives CASSLRQGMNTEAFF.

The chain recombines TRBV27 with TRBJ2-7, with a possible D match to TRBD2 (5 bases). The CDR3 has 15 amino acids. Germline V CDR1 and CDR2: MNHEY, SMNVEV (reference sequence). The ends were cut back, 3 bases at V and 3 bases at J, with 15 bases in the middle. Here the CDR3 DNA reads TGTGCCAGCAGTTTGCGCGTAGCGCACGTCTACGAGCAGTACTTC. Translating gives CASSLRVAHVYEQYF.

The chain links TRBV7-2 to TRBJ2-7; 12 bases line up with TRBD2. Germline V gene data show CDR1 as SGHTA and CDR2 as FQGNSA. CDR3 length: 16 residues. V was clipped by 1 base and J by 5 bases; unmatched bases: 6. This CDR3 is CASSLGLAGGPDEQYF. The CDR3 DNA follows: TGTGCCAGCAGCTTAGGGCTAGCGGGGGGGCCGGACGAGCAGTACTTC.

This clone was detected once. The CDR3 loop is CASSQPQGEFNTEAFF. In nucleotides, the CDR3 is TGCGCCAGCAGCCAACCACAGGGGGAGTTCAACACTGAAGCTTTCTTT. The gene calls are TRBV4-1 and TRBJ1-1; 8 bases are a match to TRBD1. Germline V CDR1 and CDR2: MGHRA, YSYEKL. The J segment lost 2 bases and the V segment lost 2 bases, leaving 7 bases of the junction unmatched. CDR3 size: 16 residues.

On this clone: The sample has other DNA sequences that encode this CDR3 too. The chain couples TRBV27 to TRBJ1-2; 7 bases align to TRBD1. Germline CDR1 MNHEY, CDR2 SMNVEV (reference sequence). The V and J ends lost 4 bases and 4 bases, in that order; junction bases with no gene match: 3. This CDR3 spans 13 amino acids. The CDR3 sequence: CASSSGTAYGYTF. CDR3 DNA: TGTGCCAGCAGTTCAGGGACAGCCTATGGCTACACCTTC.

The chain uses TRBV19 and TRBJ2-3; 9 bases line up with TRBD1. Germline lookup yields CDR1 LNHDA and CDR2 SQIVND (reference sequence). V lost 3 bases, J lost 6 bases, and 7 bases stayed unmatched. The CDR3 runs to 15 residues. CDR3 sequence: CASSMGQGIWDTQYF. CDR3 DNA sequence: TGTGCCAGTAGTATGGGACAGGGAATTTGGGATACGCAGTATTTT.